This T cell receptor (beta chain) was recovered during a study of regulatory T cells in long-lasting Graves disease. Findings of the study overall: Newly diagnosed patients shared more than 750 public clonotypes; persistent patients shared about 2,700.

Indicated time point: newly diagnosed GD, antithyroid drugs for less than 3 months. The authors made the TCR library using RNA they extracted from PBMCs. Building of the TCR beta libraries involved iRepertoire HTBI primers and Arm-PCR of CDR3 regions. TCRdb ran MiXCR on the multiplex PCR reads and lists one entry per CDR3 protein. The sample carries 440,000 or so distinct CDR3 sequences, around 17% recorded once. The CDR3 has 15 amino acids. V was shortened by 4 bases and J by 6 bases, with 18 bases between the two germline ends. This clonotype has ten or more counts. Its matching antigen is unknown. The sample was also reused in another study, on T cells in Graves' hyperthyroidism and ophthalmopathy. This second study says: Researchers found most expanded thyroid clonotypes above 0.001 in blood as well.

V usage is TRBV12-3 or TRBV12-4 and J usage is TRBJ1-2, with a tentative D call TRBD1 (5 bases). The specimen comprised peripheral blood mononuclear cells (PBMCs), sampled at new diagnosis, from a patient treated with antithyroid drugs. This clonotype was obtained from a woman under 40 with Graves disease. This chain's CDR3 is CASSSSGTIIHGYTF. CDR3 in DNA: TGTGCCAGCAGTTCTTCCGGGACCATAATACATGGCTACACCTTC.